This TCR beta chain was observed in a study of T cell repertoires in cytomegalovirus infection. Study context: It was recently identified HLA-C-restricted and well-studied HLA-B-restricted CMV epitopes that the study used. Whole-study findings and limits: Within the response measured ex vivo, HLA-C-restricted CMV-specific TCR beta clonotypes were dominant.

For this clonotype: Its cognate antigen is unknown.

One entry per CDR3 protein results from TCRdb running MiXCR on the reads. The data hold fewer than 70,000 distinct CDR3 sequences, with 28% observed a single time. The CDR3 has 14 residues. CDR1 and CDR2 from the germline V gene are SGHAT and FQNNGV. Trimming removed 1 base at V and 4 bases at J, with 11 bases between. Sequenced material: CD8+ T cells from cultured PBMCs, taken from culture after CMV antigen stimulation. J is TRBJ2-7 and V is TRBV11-2, with TRBD2 as a possible D gene (5 bases). This clonotype was obtained from a human donor in good health (CMV status not recorded). Some clones in this sample may be carry-over from other donors' samples. This CDR3 reads CASSLGAGIYEQYF. The CDR3 DNA reads as TGTGCCAGCAGCTTAGGTGCCGGGATATACGAGCAGTACTTC.